These 27 T cell receptor beta chains share one sample of origin, sequenced in a study of T cells after posttransplantation cyclophosphamide. The repertoire was sequenced with immunoSEQ multiplex PCR; TCRdb's copy has only in-frame clones and lacks some. The sample includes 8,000 to 10,000 clones, about four fifths of them seen just once. Treatment was busulfan-fludarabine conditioning, a marrow graft, and cyclophosphamide on days +3 and +4. The sequencing here drew on PBMCs, taken 1903 days after a stem cell transplant with posttransplant cyclophosphamide. The source is a female patient aged 35 to 55 who received an allogeneic stem cell transplant from a related donor, was CMV-positive, and had no GVHD. Some T cells may have come from the graft donor.

This clone has just one count. This chain links TRBV12-5 with TRBJ2-5, with 9 positions matching TRBD1. The CDR3 sequence is 15 residues long. CDR1 and CDR2 from the germline V gene are LGHNT and FRNRAP. V trimming: 8 bases; J trimming: 5 bases; junction bases outside the gene matches: 12. Here the CDR3 reads CASSSGTGLMETQYF. CDR3 nucleotides: TGTGCTAGTTCGTCCGGGACAGGGTTAATGGAGACCCAGTACTTC. Full variable domain (remainder filled in from reference TRBV12-5 and TRBJ2-5): DARVTQTPRHKVTEMGQEVTMRCQPILGHNTVFWYRQTMMQGLELLAYFRNRAPLDDSGMPKDRFSAEMPDATLATLKIQPSEPRDSAVYFCASSSGTGLMETQYFGPGTRLLVL.

The chain couples TRBV11-3 to TRBJ2-3, with 7 nucleotides matching TRBD1. V lost 1 base and J lost 2; bases outside the gene matches: 6. CDR3 size: 16 residues. Germline lookup yields CDR1 SGHNT and CDR2 YENEEA. In DNA form, the CDR3 reads TGTGCCAGCAGCTTAGCCAGGCAGGGGGTCACAGATACGCAGTATTTT. Translating gives CASSLARQGVTDTQYF.

The chain combines TRBV5-5 with TRBJ1-1, with D unclear. There are 14 residues in the CDR3. Trimming took off 2 bases at V and 1 base at J, with 9 bases between the two ends. Germline V CDR1 and CDR2: SGHKS, YYEKEE (reference sequence). DNA of the CDR3: TGTGCCAGCAGCTTCCCGGTCTCGAACACTGAAGCTTTCTTT. This translates into CASSFPVSNTEAFF.

The V call is TRBV29-1, the J call TRBJ1-1; no clear D. Trimming cost V 5 bases and J 11 bases, with 27 bases left between them. CDR3 length: 15 residues. Germline V gives CDR1 SQVTM, CDR2 ANQGSEA. The CDR3 DNA follows: TGCAGCGTTAAATTCCCGCTTACTCAGGATGTAAGCGCTTTCTTT. This codes for CSVKFPLTQDVSAFF. Looking up the rest from reference TRBV29-1 and TRBJ1-1 gives the full variable domain: SAVISQKPSRDICQRGTSLTIQCQVDSQVTMMFWYRQQPGQSLTLIATANQGSEATYESGFVIDKFPISRPNLTFSTLTVSNMSPEDSSIYLCSVKFPLTQDVSAFFGQGTRLTVV.

V gene TRBV19 combines with J gene TRBJ2-5; 7 bases are shared with TRBD1. The better agreement between TRBJ2-7 and the DNA end casts doubt on the J call. Germline CDR1 LNHDA, CDR2 SQIVND (reference sequence). This CDR3 has 13 amino acids. Written as DNA, the CDR3 is TGTGCCAGTAGAAAGGGACAGACCTACGAGCAGTACTTC. Encoded protein: CASRKGQTYEQYF.

The chain is built from TRBV2 and TRBJ1-2; D possibly corresponds to TRBD1 (5 bases). This CDR3 spans 14 amino acids. V gave up 2 bases and J gave up 3 bases, with 10 bases separating them. The germline gives CDR1 SNHLY, CDR2 FYNNEI. The CDR3 is CASSEQGMHYGYTF. CDR3 sequence (DNA): TGTGCCAGCAGTGAACAGGGTATGCACTATGGCTACACCTTC.

The rearrangement links TRBV27 to TRBJ2-7; the D gene is possibly TRBD2 (6 bases). The germline V and J ends were trimmed by 1 base and 6 bases, with 10 bases remaining between them. Germline V lookup: CDR1 MNHEY, CDR2 SMNVEV (reference sequence). The CDR3 is 13 amino acids. The CDR3 region has the DNA TGTGCCAGCAGTTTATTACAGGAGGGCGAGCAGTACTTC. Translating gives CASSLLQEGEQYF.

This clone was recorded a few times. J is TRBJ2-2 and V is TRBV6-5; 7 bases are shared with TRBD1. The CDR3 has 14 amino acids. The V gene end was trimmed by 5 bases and the J gene end by 6 bases; junction bases not matched to a gene: 6. Germline-derived CDR1 and CDR2 are MNHEY and SVGAGI. The CDR3 region has the DNA TGTGCCAGCAGTCAAACACAGGGGTCCGGGGAGCTGTTTTTT. Protein product: CASSQTQGSGELFF.

The chain carries TRBV7-9 and TRBJ2-1; 7 nucleotides match TRBD2. The CDR3 contains 16 residues. Trimming took 2 bases from V and 3 from J; bases not matched to a gene: 7. Germline CDR1 SEHNR, CDR2 FQNEAQ (reference sequence). CDR3 nucleotide sequence: TGTGCCAGCAGCTTATTTAGGTCTAGCGGCTACAATGAGCAGTTCTTC. Amino acids: CASSLFRSSGYNEQFF.

The chain employs TRBV7-9 and TRBJ2-3, with 13 positions matching TRBD2. With 5 bases clipped from V and 3 bases from J, the junction kept 11 bases outside the gene matches. Germline assignment: CDR1 SEHNR and CDR2 FQNEAQ (reference sequence). This CDR3 spans 18 amino acids. CDR3 in amino acids: CASSTLPLLAGGTDTQYF. CDR3 coding DNA: TGTGCCAGCAGCACTCTCCCCCTACTAGCGGGGGGGACAGATACGCAGTATTTT.

The chain links TRBV27 to TRBJ2-3; no firm D call. Germline CDR1 reads MNHEY; CDR2 reads SMNVEV (reference sequence). Deletions cut 6 bases from V and 6 bases from J, with 19 bases between. CDR3 size: 15 residues. As DNA, the CDR3 is TGTGCCAGCAGATTAATGCCTTCGACTGGGGATACGCAGTATTTT. Amino acid sequence: CASRLMPSTGDTQYF.

In this sample, this clone turned up a few times. This CDR3 is CASSRDRGVNEQYF. CDR3 coding DNA: TGTGCCAGCTCACGAGACAGGGGGGTTAACGAGCAGTACTTC. This rearrangement joins TRBV18 to TRBJ2-7; 9 bases line up with TRBD1. The V segment lost 4 bases and the J segment 5 bases; nucleotides outside the gene matches: 6. The CDR3 covers 14 residues. Germline V gene lookup returns CDR1 KGHSH and CDR2 LQKENI. Complete variable domain (other parts from reference TRBV18 and TRBJ2-7): NAGVMQNPRHLVRRRGQEARLRCSPMKGHSHVYWYRQLPEEGLKFMVYLQKENIIDESGMPKERFSAEFPKEGPSILRIQQVVRGDSAAYFCASSRDRGVNEQYFGPGTRLTVT.

The V gene is TRBV18, the J gene TRBJ1-5, with TRBD1 matching 7 bases. The V gene end was trimmed by 6 bases and the J gene end by 5 bases; junction bases not matched to a gene: 19. This CDR3 has 18 residues. Germline V lookup: CDR1 KGHSH, CDR2 LQKENI. CDR3 nucleotide sequence: TGTGCCAGCTCCCTCCTCGGGGACAGTCCCCGAGGGGATCAGCCCCAGCATTTT. Translated, it gives CASSLLGDSPRGDQPQHF.

The count of this clone is one. This sample also contains other DNA sequences that code for the same CDR3. The chain has TRBV19 and TRBJ1-1, with no clear D. CDR3 length equals 14 residues. Trimming cost V 4 bases and J 1 base, with 10 bases left between them. Per germline, CDR1 LNHDA and CDR2 SQIVND (reference sequence). The CDR3 region is CASSTPSENTEAFF. CDR3 coding DNA: TGTGCCAGTAGTACACCGAGTGAGAACACTGAAGCTTTCTTT.

The chain combines TRBV5-1 with TRBJ2-4, with no clear D. The CDR3 loop spans 14 amino acids. V gave up 1 base and J gave up 2 bases, with 7 bases separating them. Germline V gives CDR1 SGHRS, CDR2 YFSETQ. CDR3 sequence: CASSLTGPKNIQYF. CDR3 nucleotide sequence: TGCGCCAGCAGCTTGACGGGTCCCAAAAACATTCAGTACTTC. The full variable domain, in which reference TRBV5-1 and TRBJ2-4 provide the parts outside the CDR3, is KAGVTQTPRYLIKTRGQQVTLSCSPISGHRSVSWYQQTPGQGLQFLFEYFSETQRNKGNFPGRFSGRQFSNSRSEMNVSTLELGDSALYLCASSLTGPKNIQYFGAGTRLSVL.

By proportion, this clone is large. The chain is built from TRBV4-3 and TRBJ2-3, with 8 nucleotides matching TRBD2. V gave up 0 bases and J gave up 0 bases; unmatched junction bases: 14. The CDR3 is made up of 20 amino acids. Germline-derived CDR1 and CDR2 are LGHNA and YSLEER. CDR3 nucleotide sequence: TGCGCCAGCAGCCAAGATCCGAGCGGGGGTTACCAACCTAGCACAGATACGCAGTATTTT. This sequence encodes CASSQDPSGGYQPSTDTQYF.

The sample holds one count of this clone. The junction shows a germline mismatch at one end, possibly a read error. V usage is TRBV7-7 and J usage is TRBJ2-3; 11 bases map to TRBD1. This CDR3 contains 14 residues. The germline CDR1 and CDR2 sequences are SSHAT and FNYEAQ (reference sequence). In nucleotides, the CDR3 is TGTGCTAGCAGCCTCGGGACAGGGGGGGATACGCAGTATTTT. Protein product: CASSLGTGGDTQYF. The full variable domain, in which reference TRBV7-7 and TRBJ2-3 provide the parts outside the CDR3, is GAGVSQSPRYKVTKRGQDVTLRCDPISSHATLYWYQQALGQGPEFLTYFNYEAQPDKSGLPSDRFSAERPEGSISTLTIQRTEQRDSAMYRCASSLGTGGDTQYFGPGTRLTVL.

The chain is built from TRBV15 and TRBJ1-2; TRBD1 matches at 7 bases. CDR1 LNHNV and CDR2 YYDKDF come from the germline V gene (reference sequence). The CDR3 loop spans 19 amino acids. The V gene end was trimmed by 8 bases and the J gene end by 4 bases; junction bases not matched to a gene: 25. The CDR3 bases are TGTGCCACCTCCCCCCTGAGGACAGGACGCCATAGGAGTAGCTATGGCTACACCTTC. Translated, it gives CATSPLRTGRHRSSYGYTF.

This rearrangement joins TRBV7-9 to TRBJ1-5; 8 bases are a match to TRBD1. This CDR3 region has 16 residues. Looked up from germline, CDR1 is SEHNR and CDR2 is FQNEAQ (reference sequence). J gave up 9 bases and V 3 bases, and 13 bases lay outside the gene matches. The CDR3 coding sequence is TGTGCCAGCAGCTTCGCGACAGGGGCCAGCCTGATGCCCCAGCATTTT. The encoded protein is CASSFATGASLMPQHF.

This sequence joins TRBV19 and TRBJ1-5; no firm D call. The germline V gene has CDR1 LNHDA and CDR2 SQIVND (reference sequence). Trimming cost V 0 bases and J 1 base, with 7 bases left between them. The CDR3 totals 15 residues. For the CDR3, the DNA is TGTGCCAGTAGTATAGACATTGCGAGCAATCAGCCCCAGCATTTT. As protein: CASSIDIASNQPQHF.

This chain uses TRBV6-4 with TRBJ1-1; 8 bases are a match to TRBD1. CDR1 and CDR2 (germline): MRHNA, SNTAGT. Trimming at V came to 5 bases and at J to 10 bases, leaving 9 bases not matched to a gene. This CDR3 has 13 amino acids. CDR3 coding DNA: TGTGCCAGCAGTCCCAGGGGGCGCGGCGCAGCTTTCTTT. Translating it yields CASSPRGRGAAFF.

The V gene is TRBV2, the J gene TRBJ1-2; perhaps TRBD1 as D (6 bases). CDR1 and CDR2 from the germline V gene are SNHLY and FYNNEI. The CDR3 covers 14 residues. The V end was cut by 5 bases, the J end by 5 bases, with 15 bases between. The DNA for the CDR3 is TGTGCCAGCAGTATCTACAGGGATAAGTATGGCTACACCTTC. Translating gives CASSIYRDKYGYTF. Filled out from reference TRBV2 and TRBJ1-2, the complete variable domain reads EPEVTQTPSHQVTQMGQEVILRCVPISNHLYFYWYRQILGQKVEFLVSFYNNEISEKSEIFDDQFSVERPDGSNFTLKIRSTKLEDSAMYFCASSIYRDKYGYTFGSGTRLTVV.

This clone was detected only a few times. The rearrangement links TRBV5-4 to TRBJ1-2, with D perhaps TRBD1 (6 bases). V was pared by 5 bases and J by 7 bases, with 15 bases between. Germline lookup yields CDR1 SGHNT and CDR2 YYREEE (reference sequence). CDR3 size: 13 residues. CDR3 bases: TGTGCCAGCAGGGTGGGGGGGCAACGTGGCTACACCTTC. It specifies CASRVGGQRGYTF.

V gene TRBV5-1 combines with J gene TRBJ1-1; D unresolved. V lost 1 base and J 1 base, leaving 5 bases between the germline ends. Germline values: CDR1 SGHRS, CDR2 YFSETQ. The CDR3 length is 13 residues. In nucleotides, the CDR3 is TGCGCCAGCAGCTTGACTAGGAACACTGAAGCTTTCTTT. Its translation is CASSLTRNTEAFF.

The rearrangement links TRBV11-2 to TRBJ2-5; D is unclear. Germline V gives CDR1 SGHAT, CDR2 FQNNGV. The CDR3 loop spans 13 amino acids. V was cut by 2 bases and J by 5 bases, with 9 bases left in between. CDR3 residues: CASSLNSAETQYF. CDR3 DNA: TGTGCCAGCAGCTTAAACAGTGCGGAGACCCAGTACTTC.

The chain couples TRBV5-6 to TRBJ2-3, with 9 bases matching TRBD1. The germline V gene encodes CDR1 SGHDT and CDR2 YYEEEE. The CDR3 is made up of 14 amino acids. Losses at the gene ends were 3 bases for V and 6 bases for J; bases not matched to a gene: 5. CDR3 protein: CASSSGQGGDTQYF. DNA of the CDR3: TGTGCCAGCAGCTCGGGACAGGGTGGGGATACGCAGTATTTT. The full variable domain, in which reference TRBV5-6 and TRBJ2-3 provide the parts outside the CDR3, is DAGVTQSPTHLIKTRGQQVTLRCSPKSGHDTVSWYQQALGQGPQFIFQYYEEEERQRGNFPDRFSGHQFPNYSSELNVNALLLGDSALYLCASSSGQGGDTQYFGPGTRLTVL.

V is TRBV29-1 and J is TRBJ2-1; 8 bases line up with TRBD1. With V trimmed by 7 bases and J by 6 bases, 8 bases remained unmatched. Germline CDR1 reads SQVTM; CDR2 reads ANQGSEA. The CDR3 sequence is 13 residues long. The CDR3 DNA is TGCAGCGCAGAAATAACAGGGGGCAATGAGCAGTTCTTC. Its protein is CSAEITGGNEQFF.